The rows below give T cell receptor beta chains drawn from one sample of a study of metastatic and nonmetastatic thyroid tumors. TCRdb reanalyzed the PCR reads with MiXCR. The sample records some 10,000 clones, approximately 11% being singletons. Sample: tumor tissue. Receptor source: a female donor with papillary thyroid cancer or a benign thyroid nodule (not recorded which). Some clones in this sample may be carry-over from other donors' samples. Each CDR3 is given with its conserved first and last residue. The D gene is left open where the match is weak. Clone size appears in some rows only: once, few, many, or a class for an expanded clone.

d_gene,v_gene,j_gene,abundance,CDR3aa,CDR3nt
NA,TRBV20-1,TRBJ1-1,many,CSAIGGTGTEAFF,TGCAGTGCTATTGGGGGCACCGGCACTGAAGCTTTCTTT
TRBD1,TRBV4-1,TRBJ1-2,many,CASSQETTGELYGYTF,TGCGCCAGCAGCCAAGAGACCACAGGGGAACTCTATGGCTACACCTTC
TRBD1,TRBV5-1,TRBJ2-7,medium-sized,CASSLAFNRGHEQYF,TGCGCCAGCAGCTTGGCCTTTAACAGGGGCCACGAGCAGTACTTC
NA,TRBV6-5,TRBJ2-1,medium-sized,CASSYSGTVGHNEQFF,TGTGCCAGCAGTTACTCAGGGACGGTAGGGCACAATGAGCAGTTCTTC
TRBD1,TRBV10-3,TRBJ1-5,medium-sized,CAISGTGGNQPQHF,TGTGCCATCAGTGGGACAGGGGGCAATCAGCCCCAGCATTTT
NA,TRBV10-3,TRBJ2-1,many,CAISESNIPSSSYNEQFF,TGTGCCATCAGTGAGTCGAATATCCCTTCCAGCTCCTACAATGAGCAGTTCTTC
NA,TRBV5-1,TRBJ2-2,many,CASSLRQATTGELFF,TGCGCCAGCAGCTTGCGACAGGCGACCACCGGGGAGCTGTTTTTT
TRBD2,TRBV20-1,TRBJ2-2,many,CSARETGAGGPYGELFF,TGCAGTGCTAGAGAAACGGGAGCGGGAGGGCCGTATGGGGAGCTGTTTTTT
TRBD1,TRBV7-7,TRBJ1-1,many,CASSTGTGGPLNTEAFF,TGTGCCAGCAGCACCGGGACAGGGGGTCCTCTGAACACTGAAGCTTTCTTT
NA,TRBV5-1,TRBJ1-2,many,CASSLTAEYYGYTF,TGCGCCAGCAGCTTGACAGCCGAATACTATGGCTACACCTTC
NA,TRBV12-3/TRBV12-4,TRBJ2-7,few,CASSFGGLGVYEQYF,TGTGCCAGCAGTTTTGGGGGGTTAGGAGTTTACGAGCAGTACTTC
TRBD1,TRBV20-1,TRBJ2-5,many,CSAMWTGYQETQYF,TGCAGTGCCATGTGGACAGGGTACCAAGAGACCCAGTACTTC
TRBD1,TRBV15,TRBJ2-7,medium-sized,CATSEGQGIGEQYF,TGTGCCACCAGCGAGGGACAGGGGATTGGCGAGCAGTACTTC
NA,TRBV7-9,TRBJ2-5,many,CASSAGGGAQETQYF,TGTGCCAGCAGCGCCGGTGGGGGTGCCCAAGAGACCCAGTACTTC
NA,TRBV7-3,TRBJ2-3,many,CASSLLLTDTQYF,TGTGCCAGCAGCTTACTATTGACAGATACGCAGTATTTT
NA,TRBV6-1,TRBJ1-2,large,CASSESGDLYGYTF,TGTGCCAGCAGTGAATCAGGGGACCTCTATGGCTACACCTTC
NA,TRBV6-1,TRBJ1-2,medium-sized,CASSADIGSYTF,TGTGCCAGCAGTGCTGACATTGGTAGCTACACCTTC
NA,TRBV28,TRBJ2-7,medium-sized,CASTGQTTAYEQYF,TGTGCCAGCACTGGACAGACAACCGCCTACGAGCAGTACTTC
TRBD2,TRBV28,TRBJ2-7,few,CASSLVGGPGLWEQYF,TGTGCCAGCAGTTTAGTGGGAGGGCCCGGCCTGTGGGAGCAGTACTTC
NA,TRBV10-3,TRBJ1-1,many,CAISGATEAFF,TGTGCCATCTCAGGGGCCACTGAAGCTTTCTTT
NA,TRBV12-3/TRBV12-4,TRBJ1-1,medium-sized,CASSRGGMGSEAFF,TGTGCCAGCAGCCGGGGGGGGATGGGGTCTGAAGCTTTCTTT
TRBD2,TRBV6-1,TRBJ2-2,NA,CASHLTSDTGELFF,TGTGCCAGCCACCTGACTAGCGACACCGGGGAGCTGTTTTTT
NA,TRBV27,TRBJ2-7,NA,CASSLLGRVGDMPYEQYF,TGTGCCAGCAGTTTATTAGGAAGAGTCGGTGACATGCCCTACGAGCAGTACTTC
TRBD2,TRBV10-2,TRBJ2-5,medium-sized,CASSDRASGRVTQYF,TGCGCCAGCAGTGACAGGGCTAGCGGGAGAGTGACCCAGTACTTC
NA,TRBV7-2,TRBJ1-6,NA,CASSLAAGPYNSPLHF,TGTGCCAGCAGCTTAGCGGCGGGCCCTTATAATTCACCCCTCCACTTT
NA,TRBV11-1,TRBJ2-2,many,CASSLGQGTNTGELFF,TGTGCCAGCAGCTTAGGCCAGGGGACCAACACCGGGGAGCTGTTTTTT
NA,TRBV6-1,TRBJ1-3,few,CASSAGPSGNTIYF,TGTGCCAGCAGTGCCGGGCCCTCTGGAAACACCATATATTTT
NA,TRBV5-4,TRBJ2-3,many,CASSFPIGSDTQYF,TGTGCCAGCAGCTTCCCCATAGGTTCAGATACGCAGTATTTT
NA,TRBV20-1,TRBJ2-3,NA,CSAPGGGQPAADTQYF,TGCAGTGCTCCTGGGGGTGGACAACCAGCGGCAGATACGCAGTATTTT
NA,TRBV25-1,TRBJ2-3,many,CASSELDRSTDTQYF,TGTGCCAGCAGTGAGTTGGACAGAAGCACAGATACGCAGTATTTT
NA,TRBV11-2,TRBJ2-7,many,CASSPLLGASYEQYF,TGTGCCAGCAGCCCCCTCCTCGGGGCATCCTACGAGCAGTACTTC
NA,TRBV5-8,TRBJ1-5,many,CASSLFPGNPQHF,TGTGCCAGCAGCTTGTTTCCGGGGAATCCCCAGCATTTT
NA,TRBV11-2,TRBJ1-5,many,CASSLGGVRNQPQHF,TGTGCCAGCAGCTTAGGTGGGGTGAGGAATCAGCCCCAGCATTTT
NA,TRBV20-1,TRBJ2-3,once,CSCTLGASTDTQYF,TGCAGTTGTACTCTGGGGGCTAGCACAGATACGCAGTATTTT
TRBD2,TRBV5-4,TRBJ2-4,many,CASSRGRETKNIQYF,TGTGCCAGCAGCCGTGGGAGGGAAACCAAAAACATTCAGTACTTC
NA,TRBV6-4,TRBJ2-3,few,CAGSYSTMGSTDTQYF,TGTGCCGGCAGTTACTCGACCATGGGGAGCACAGATACGCAGTATTTT
NA,TRBV20-1,TRBJ2-1,medium-sized,CSARIGSGDNEQFF,TGCAGTGCTAGAATCGGGAGCGGTGACAATGAGCAGTTCTTC
NA,TRBV4-1,TRBJ2-1,many,CASSQVTPQAPYNEQFF,TGCGCCAGCAGCCAAGTAACCCCACAAGCCCCATACAATGAGCAGTTCTTC
NA,TRBV11-2,TRBJ1-6,NA,CASSGGPF,TGTGCCAGCAGCGGGGGTCCTTTT
TRBD1,TRBV19,TRBJ2-3,few,CACSNGQGARTQYF,TGTGCCTGTAGTAACGGTCAGGGGGCCAGGACGCAGTATTTT
TRBD1,TRBV28,TRBJ2-1,medium-sized,CASSSSGTGGNEQFF,TGTGCCAGCAGTTCCTCCGGGACAGGGGGTAATGAGCAGTTCTTC
NA,TRBV20-1,TRBJ2-5,many,CSAFGTDTLGTQYF,TGCAGTGCATTTGGGACGGACACCTTGGGGACCCAGTACTTC
TRBD2,TRBV2,TRBJ2-5,medium-sized,CASSEVAGDRETQYF,TGTGCCAGCAGTGAAGTAGCGGGAGATCGGGAGACCCAGTACTTC
TRBD1,TRBV5-1,TRBJ2-6,many,CASSIRTGSSGANVLTF,TGCGCCAGCAGCATTAGGACAGGGAGCTCTGGGGCCAACGTCCTGACTTTC